These 32 T cell receptor beta chains were sequenced from one sample in a study of CD8 T cells in ankylosing spondylitis. TCRdb reanalysed the 5' RACE reads using MiXCR and keeps one entry per CDR3 protein. The sample yields more than 650,000 distinct CDR3 sequences, 12% seen once. Study-wide results and caveats: A TCR beta motif made of several highly homologous variants seemed typical of ankylosing spondylitis blood.

These TCRs' antigens remain unknown. What was sequenced was blood, either unsorted or a sorted T cell fraction (not recorded which). Source of these receptors: a male donor with ankylosing spondylitis.

This clonotype was seen repeatedly, ten times or more. J is TRBJ2-1 and V is TRBV7-2; D possibly corresponds to TRBD2 (6 bases). CDR3 size: 13 residues. Deletions cut 5 bases from V and 4 bases from J, with 9 bases between. Germline V lookup: CDR1 SGHTA, CDR2 FQGNSA. CDR3 nucleotide sequence: TGTGCCAGCAGCATCGGGACTTACAATGAGCAGTTCTTC. Its translation: CASSIGTYNEQFF.

A few counts support this clonotype. The chain has TRBV4-3 and TRBJ1-3; 10 bases are a match to TRBD1. Trimming cost V 1 base and J 4 bases; bases outside gene matches: 1. The CDR3 length is 15 residues. Germline V gene lookup returns CDR1 LGHNA and CDR2 YSLEER. DNA of the CDR3: TGCGCCAGCAGCCAAGGGACAGGGGGAGGAAACACCATATATTTT. It is translated as CASSQGTGGGNTIYF.

This clonotype was observed a few times. This chain joins TRBV28 and TRBJ1-5; 10 nucleotides agree with TRBD1. After removal of 8 bases from V and 4 bases from J, the junction contained 5 bases not matched to a gene. The CDR3 totals 14 residues. Germline-derived CDR1 and CDR2 are MDHEN and SYDVKM. The CDR3 is CASADRGINQPQHF. Here the CDR3 DNA reads TGTGCCAGCGCGGACAGGGGGATAAATCAGCCCCAGCATTTT.

V gene TRBV2 combines with J gene TRBJ2-7; unclear D gene. Looked up from germline, CDR1 is SNHLY and CDR2 is FYNNEI. Trimming removed 3 bases at V and 5 bases at J, with 11 bases between. CDR3 size: 13 residues. CDR3 bases: TGTGCCAGCAGTGACCCGTCTTGGCACGAGCAGTACTTC. This encodes CASSDPSWHEQYF.

The table lists this clonotype with a few counts. V usage is TRBV5-6 and J usage is TRBJ1-2, with D perhaps matching TRBD1 (6 bases). The germline V gene has CDR1 SGHDT and CDR2 YYEEEE. Trimming removed 6 bases at V and 7 bases at J, with 22 bases between. The CDR3 consists of 15 residues. CDR3 region: CASTWGAGRDGGYTF. CDR3 DNA: TGTGCCAGCACCTGGGGGGCAGGGCGTGACGGTGGCTACACCTTC.

This clonotype was seen a few times. This sequence joins TRBV20-1 and TRBJ2-1; weak D call: TRBD2 (5 bases). Per germline, CDR1 DFQATT and CDR2 SNEGSKA (reference sequence). The V and J ends lost 0 bases and 1 base respectively, with 13 bases between them. The CDR3 has 16 amino acids. The CDR3, as DNA: TGCAGTGCTAGAGATTACCGAGCGGTGTCCTACAATGAGCAGTTCTTC. Its protein is CSARDYRAVSYNEQFF.

This clonotype appeared a few times. The rearrangement uses TRBV11-2 and TRBJ2-6; D gene ambiguous. V was shortened by 7 bases and J by 0 bases, with 7 bases between the two germline ends. The CDR3 length is 14 residues. Germline CDR1 reads SGHAT; CDR2 reads FQNNGV. CDR3 in DNA: TGTGCCAGCAATAGGTTCTCTGGGGCCAACGTCCTGACTTTC. Amino acid sequence: CASNRFSGANVLTF.

V gene TRBV15 combines with J gene TRBJ1-2, with D perhaps TRBD1 (5 bases). This CDR3 is built from 14 residues. Germline V gene data show CDR1 as LNHNV and CDR2 as YYDKDF (reference sequence). V lost 0 bases to trimming and J lost 8 bases, with 13 bases between them. The CDR3 loop reads CATSRDRAQGGYTF. CDR3 nucleotides: TGTGCCACCAGCAGAGATAGGGCGCAGGGAGGCTACACCTTC.

This clonotype was detected a few times. The V and J genes are TRBV6-2 or TRBV6-3 and TRBJ2-1; D remains ambiguous. Germline V gene sequence: CDR1 MNHEY, CDR2 SVGEGT. The V end lost 5 bases, the J end lost 8 bases, and 22 bases lay between the germline ends. The CDR3 totals 16 residues. CDR3 DNA sequence: TGTGCCAGCAGTCCACTAATCCGGCCTAGGTCATATGAGCAGTTCTTC. It codes for CASSPLIRPRSYEQFF.

The chain uses TRBV20-1 and TRBJ1-2, with D possibly TRBD1 on 5 matching bases. The V gene lost 3 bases and the J gene lost 5 bases, with 16 bases spanning the gap. Germline V CDR1 and CDR2: DFQATT, SNEGSKA (reference sequence). CDR3 size: 14 residues. As DNA, the CDR3 is TGCAGTGCTAGCCGAAACGTGGGGGGGTATGGCTACACCTTC. The encoded protein is CSASRNVGGYGYTF.

This clonotype appeared many times. V is TRBV5-6 and J is TRBJ1-6; D uncertain. This CDR3 has 13 amino acids. Germline lookup yields CDR1 SGHDT and CDR2 YYEEEE. The V end lost 0 bases, the J end lost 8 bases, and 6 bases lay between the germline ends. CDR3 bases: TGTGCCAGCAGCTTGGAGCGTTATTCACCCCTCCACTTT. Amino acids: CASSLERYSPLHF.

This clonotype appeared a few times. The chain joins TRBV20-1 to TRBJ1-2; D is ambiguous. The CDR3 runs 14 residues. Per the germline V gene, CDR1 is DFQATT and CDR2 is SNEGSKA (reference sequence). The germline V and J ends were trimmed by 1 base and 4 bases, with 13 bases remaining between them. The DNA of the CDR3 is TGCAGTGCTAGAGTGAACGAATTCTTCTATGGCTACACCTTC. Its translation is CSARVNEFFYGYTF.

This clonotype was recorded a few times. The chain links TRBV29-1 to TRBJ2-3, with D perhaps TRBD1 or TRBD2 (5 bases each). This CDR3 comprises 13 residues. The germline CDR1 and CDR2 sequences are SQVTM and ANQGSEA. V was pared by 3 bases and J by 4 bases, with 11 bases between. The CDR3 sequence: CSVDFPGPDTQYF. CDR3 DNA sequence: TGCAGCGTTGATTTTCCGGGGCCAGATACGCAGTATTTT.

This clonotype showed up many times. V and J are TRBV7-9 and TRBJ2-7, with 14 bases aligning to TRBD2. The CDR3 contains 16 residues. Germline loops: CDR1 SEHNR, CDR2 FQNEAQ (reference sequence). With V trimmed by 1 base and J by 3 bases, 2 bases remained unmatched. CDR3 DNA sequence: TGTGCCAGCAGCTTAGGACTAGCGGGAGGGCACTACGAGCAGTACTTC. Its protein product is CASSLGLAGGHYEQYF.

This clonotype appeared a few times. The chain has TRBV29-1 and TRBJ1-4; D perhaps matches TRBD1 (6 bases). CDR1 and CDR2 from the germline V gene are SQVTM and ANQGSEA. V was pared by 5 bases and J by 4 bases, with 11 bases between. This CDR3 spans 13 amino acids. CDR3 nucleotides: TGCAGCGTTATAGGGGGGATTAATGAAAAACTGTTTTTT. Translation gives CSVIGGINEKLFF.

This clonotype was counted only a few times. The rearrangement uses TRBV6-2 or TRBV6-3 and TRBJ2-3; the D is unclear. The CDR3 sequence is 14 residues long. V lost 5 bases and J lost 3, with 12 bases in between. Germline V gene sequence: CDR1 MNHEY, CDR2 SVGEGT. The CDR3: CASSLYLETDTQYF. CDR3 DNA sequence: TGTGCCAGCAGTCTGTATTTGGAGACAGATACGCAGTATTTT.

The table lists this clonotype with a few counts. V and J are TRBV19 and TRBJ2-2, with D possibly TRBD2 on 5 matching bases. CDR1 and CDR2 from the germline V gene are LNHDA and SQIVND (reference sequence). V lost 6 bases to trimming and J lost 0 bases, with 11 bases between them. The CDR3 runs 15 residues. The CDR3 region has the DNA TGTGCCAGTAGCCGACTGACTACGAACACCGGGGAGCTGTTTTTT. Amino acids: CASSRLTTNTGELFF.

This clonotype has at least ten counts. For the CDR3, the DNA is TGTGCCAGCAGCCGTATAGAGGGACAGGGTAATGAAAAACTGTTTTTT. It is translated as CASSRIEGQGNEKLFF. J is TRBJ1-4 and V is TRBV4-2; 9 nucleotides line up with TRBD1. Germline loops: CDR1 LGHNA, CDR2 YNFKEQ. The CDR3 loop spans 16 amino acids. V trimming: 4 bases; J trimming: 4 bases; junction bases outside the gene matches: 7.

This clonotype was detected a few times. CDR3 region: CASSLKGKNQPQHF. The DNA of the CDR3 is TGTGCCAGCAGCTTAAAAGGGAAAAATCAGCCCCAGCATTTT. The chain employs TRBV7-9 and TRBJ1-5; no reliable D call. The CDR3 runs to 14 residues. V lost 2 bases, J lost 4 bases, and 9 bases lay in between. Germline V lookup: CDR1 SEHNR, CDR2 FQNEAQ (reference sequence). Looking up the rest from reference TRBV7-9 and TRBJ1-5 gives the full variable domain: DTGVSQNPRHKITKRGQNVTFRCDPISEHNRLYWYRQTLGQGPEFLTYFQNEAQLEKSRLLSDRFSAERPKGSFSTLEIQRTEQGDSAMYLCASSLKGKNQPQHFGDGTRLSIL.

The V and J genes are TRBV5-1 and TRBJ2-5, with a weak D call TRBD1 (6 bases). From germline, CDR1 is SGHRS and CDR2 YFSETQ. The CDR3 covers 15 residues. Trimming took off 0 bases at V and 3 bases at J, with 12 bases between the two ends. CDR3 residues: CASSLAGTQEETQYF. CDR3 DNA sequence: TGCGCCAGCAGCTTGGCCGGGACACAGGAAGAGACCCAGTACTTC.

Written as DNA, the CDR3 is TGTGCCAGCAGCTCGGACTCGTCTACGCAGTATTTT. As protein: CASSSDSSTQYF. This rearrangement joins TRBV5-6 to TRBJ2-3; possibly TRBD2 for D (5 bases). Deletions cut 3 bases from V and 8 bases from J, with 10 bases between. CDR1 and CDR2 (germline): SGHDT, YYEEEE. This CDR3 spans 12 amino acids.

This clonotype has ten or more counts. The rearrangement links TRBV6-5 to TRBJ2-1; weak D call: TRBD2 (7 bases). V lost 7 bases to trimming and J lost 0 bases, with 16 bases between them. The CDR3 is made up of 16 amino acids. Per germline, CDR1 MNHEY and CDR2 SVGAGI. The CDR3 protein is CASTRGGPSSYNEQFF. In nucleotides, the CDR3 is TGTGCCAGCACGAGGGGGGGGCCAAGCTCCTACAATGAGCAGTTCTTC.

This chain joins TRBV5-1 and TRBJ2-5, with 12 nucleotides matching TRBD1. Germline V gene lookup returns CDR1 SGHRS and CDR2 YFSETQ. There are 16 residues in the CDR3. V was pared by 4 bases and J by 3 bases, with 7 bases of the junction left unmatched. The CDR3 DNA follows: TGCGCCAGCAGCCCGACCGGGACAGGGGGCGAAGAGACCCAGTACTTC. It codes for CASSPTGTGGEETQYF.

The chain joins TRBV10-3 to TRBJ1-6, with 7 bases that match TRBD1. Unmatched junction bases numbered 13, after V lost 3 bases and J lost 2 bases. Germline V gives CDR1 ENHRY, CDR2 SYGVKD. This CDR3 comprises 19 residues. CDR3 residues: CAISDPGGGDPTYNSPLHF. The CDR3 nucleotides are TGTGCCATCAGTGACCCCGGAGGGGGCGACCCAACCTATAATTCACCCCTCCACTTT.

V and J are TRBV6-1 and TRBJ2-7; 11 bases map to TRBD1. Germline V gene lookup returns CDR1 MNHNS and CDR2 SASEGT. The CDR3 has 14 residues. Losses at the gene ends were 6 bases for V and 2 bases for J; bases not matched to a gene: 3. The CDR3 sequence: CASRGDRGTYEQYF. CDR3 DNA sequence: TGTGCCAGCAGAGGGGACAGGGGGACCTACGAGCAGTACTTC.

The sample holds a few counts of this clonotype. Since a much larger clone is just one base distant, this may be a read error. The rearrangement links TRBV7-9 to TRBJ1-1; 7 bases map to TRBD1. The V gene end was trimmed by 5 bases and the J gene end by 1 base; junction bases not matched to a gene: 4. The length of the CDR3 is 14 residues. CDR1 and CDR2 (germline): SEHNR, FQNEAQ (reference sequence). The CDR3 DNA reads TGTGCCAGCAGCCAGGACAGGCCGAACACTGAAGCTTTCTTT. It is translated as CASSQDRPNTEAFF.

The rearrangement links TRBV5-1 to TRBJ2-5, with a weak D call TRBD1 (5 bases). Germline V gives CDR1 SGHRS, CDR2 YFSETQ. The CDR3 has 14 residues. V was pared by 4 bases and J by 2 bases, with 12 bases between. In nucleotides, the CDR3 is TGCGCCAGCAGCCTACAGGACAATCAAGAGACCCAGTACTTC. It translates to CASSLQDNQETQYF.

J is TRBJ2-5 and V is TRBV28; 7 positions agree with TRBD2. There are 15 residues in the CDR3. The V and J ends lost 4 bases and 4 bases, in that order; junction bases with no gene match: 9. The germline V gene has CDR1 MDHEN and CDR2 SYDVKM. CDR3 residues: CASSSIGEGRETQYF. In DNA form, the CDR3 reads TGTGCCAGCAGTTCGATAGGGGAGGGGAGAGAGACCCAGTACTTC.

This clonotype was picked up a small number of times. The V call is TRBV20-1, the J call TRBJ2-3, with 7 bases that match TRBD2. CDR3 length: 14 residues. V shed 5 bases, J shed 2 bases, and the junction held 7 bases outside the gene matches. Germline V gives CDR1 DFQATT, CDR2 SNEGSKA (reference sequence). CDR3 nucleotides: TGCAGTGCTGGGGGAGGACTAGTCACAGATACGCAGTATTTT. Translating it yields CSAGGGLVTDTQYF.

This clonotype was recorded a few times. This chain links TRBV9 with TRBJ1-4, with D uncertain. CDR3 size: 13 residues. The V end lost 4 bases, the J end lost 3 bases, and 7 bases lay between the germline ends. In germline, CDR1 is SGDLS, CDR2 YYNGEE. The CDR3 region is CASSYLPNEKLFF. The CDR3 coding sequence is TGTGCCAGCAGCTACCTCCCTAATGAAAAACTGTTTTTT.

Only a few counts were recorded for this clonotype. The chain recombines TRBV5-1 with TRBJ1-1, with no clear D. CDR1 and CDR2 from the germline V gene are SGHRS and YFSETQ. The CDR3 is 15 amino acids. V was pared by 4 bases and J by 0 bases, with 13 bases between. Here the CDR3 reads CASSPVGGLNTEAFF. The DNA for the CDR3 is TGCGCCAGCAGCCCGGTCGGCGGTTTGAACACTGAAGCTTTCTTT.

This clonotype was observed a handful of times. The J gene is TRBJ1-4, the V gene TRBV20-1; D remains unclear. Trimming removed 0 bases at V and 0 bases at J, with 2 bases between. This CDR3 region has 13 residues. CDR1 and CDR2 (germline): DFQATT, SNEGSKA (reference sequence). This chain's CDR3 is CSARETTNEKLFF. As DNA, the CDR3 is TGCAGTGCTAGAGAAACAACTAATGAAAAACTGTTTTTT.